These T cell receptor beta chains were read from a single sample in a study of blood T cell repertoires in COVID-19. Profiling relied on immunoSEQ multiplex PCR, and the TCRdb table lists in-frame clones only, not all of them. The table lists fewer than 200,000 clones, 75% to 80% of them singletons. Input material: peripheral blood. The receptors come from a woman aged 65 to 85 with acute or convalescent COVID-19. The CDR3 runs from the conserved cysteine through the conserved F or W. D genes are given only for firm matches. Size is omitted from some rows. Given values are once, few, many or a class for expanded clones.

d_call | clone_size | cdr3_length | j_call | v_call | cdr3_aa | cdr3_nt
NA | few | 14 | TRBJ1-2 | TRBV19 | CASSGSGPTYGYTF | TGTGCCAGTAGTGGGTCAGGGCCTACCTATGGCTACACCTTC
NA | NA | 16 | TRBJ2-3 | TRBV7-6 | CASSKSNGVNTDTQYF | TGTGCCAGCAGCAAAAGTAACGGGGTGAACACAGATACGCAGTATTTT
NA | NA | 16 | TRBJ2-7 | TRBV18 | CASSRFADMASYEQYF | TGTGCCAGCTCACGCTTCGCTGACATGGCCTCCTACGAGCAGTACTTC
TRBD2 | NA | 18 | TRBJ2-1 | TRBV9 | CASSVALAGVPSYNEQFF | TGTGCCAGCAGCGTAGCTCTAGCGGGAGTACCTTCATACAATGAGCAGTTCTTC
NA | NA | 16 | TRBJ1-1 | TRBV10-3 | CAISERSGGRDTEAFF | TGTGCCATCAGTGAACGCTCCGGGGGTAGGGACACTGAAGCTTTCTTT
TRBD2 | few | 18 | TRBJ2-1 | TRBV3-1/TRBV3-2 | CASSLRWGTSGSRNEQFF | TGTGCCAGCAGCTTGCGCTGGGGGACTAGCGGGAGCAGAAATGAGCAGTTCTTC
TRBD1 | NA | 15 | TRBJ1-4 | TRBV5-1 | CASSLARGLGEKLFF | TGCGCCAGCAGCTTGGCCAGGGGGCTGGGTGAAAAACTGTTTTTT
NA | NA | 12 | TRBJ1-1 | TRBV6-5 | CATSGFNTEAFF | TGTGCCACCAGCGGGTTCAACACTGAAGCTTTCTTT
NA | NA | 18 | TRBJ2-6 | TRBV4-1 | CASSVDARPGTGANVLTF | TGCGCCAGCAGCGTAGACGCCCGACCAGGGACTGGGGCCAACGTCCTGACTTTC
NA | once | 15 | TRBJ1-5 | TRBV10-3 | CAISAGRDSNQPQHF | TGTGCCATCAGTGCAGGACGGGATAGCAATCAGCCCCAGCATTTT
NA | NA | 13 | TRBJ2-2 | TRBV3-1/TRBV3-2 | CASSQEGFGELFF | TGTGCCAGCAGCCAGGAGGGGTTCGGGGAGCTGTTTTTT
NA | NA | 15 | TRBJ1-4 | TRBV5-1 | CASSTTVSTNEKLFF | TGCGCCAGCAGCACCACAGTTTCAACTAATGAAAAACTGTTTTTT
TRBD2 | NA | 15 | TRBJ2-1 | TRBV5-1 | CASSPELGLAGEQFF | TGCGCCAGCAGCCCCGAACTTGGACTAGCGGGAGAGCAGTTCTTC
NA | NA | 14 | TRBJ2-1 | TRBV5-1 | CASSLGAQPNEQFF | TGCGCCAGCAGCTTGGGGGCACAGCCCAATGAGCAGTTCTTC
TRBD1 | NA | 13 | TRBJ1-2 | TRBV5-1 | CASSLERGLGYTF | TGCGCCAGCAGCTTGGAAAGGGGGCTCGGCTACACCTTC
TRBD2 | NA | 19 | TRBJ2-5 | TRBV23-1 | CASSFLHRGLAGIKETQYF | TGCGCCAGCAGTTTCCTCCATCGGGGGCTAGCGGGAATTAAAGAGACCCAGTACTTC
TRBD2 | NA | 16 | TRBJ2-1 | TRBV13 | CASSSSGLAGANEQFF | TGTGCCAGCAGCTCCAGTGGGCTAGCGGGCGCCAATGAGCAGTTCTTC
TRBD1 | NA | 15 | TRBJ1-4 | TRBV19 | CASSTSGTGLEKLFF | TGTGCCAGTAGTACCTCCGGGACAGGGTTAGAAAAACTGTTTTTT
NA | NA | 15 | TRBJ2-7 | TRBV18 | CASSPLQGAGNEQYF | TGTGCCAGCTCACCACTACAGGGAGCAGGGAACGAGCAGTACTTC
TRBD2 | NA | 16 | TRBJ2-1 | TRBV19 | CASSISSAGGYNEQFF | TGTGCCAGTAGTATTTCTTCAGCGGGAGGGTACAATGAGCAGTTCTTC
TRBD2 | NA | 14 | TRBJ2-7 | TRBV7-9 | CASSPSGGRYEQYF | TGTGCCAGCAGCCCGTCGGGGGGTAGGTACGAGCAGTACTTC
TRBD2 | NA | 15 | TRBJ2-7 | TRBV6-1 | CASSEWLAGEDEQYF | TGTGCCAGCAGTGAATGGTTAGCGGGAGAGGACGAGCAGTACTTC
TRBD1 | NA | 12 | TRBJ2-1 | TRBV7-9 | CASSRQGNEQFF | TGTGCCAGCAGCCGACAGGGGAATGAGCAGTTCTTC
TRBD1 | once | 16 | TRBJ2-2 | TRBV5-6 | CASSLVTGAGTGELFF | TGTGCCAGCAGCTTGGTAACAGGGGCTGGCACCGGGGAGCTGTTTTTT
NA | NA | 15 | TRBJ2-2 | TRBV19 | CASSRIGSDTGELFF | TGTGCCAGTTCCCGAATAGGTAGCGACACCGGGGAGCTGTTTTTT
TRBD1 | NA | 15 | TRBJ2-7 | TRBV10-2 | CASRETGWDNYEQYF | TGCGCCAGCAGGGAGACAGGGTGGGACAACTACGAGCAGTACTTC
TRBD2 | once | 16 | TRBJ2-1 | TRBV5-1 | CASSWTGTSGYNEQFF | TGCGCCAGCAGCTGGACCGGGACTAGCGGCTACAATGAGCAGTTCTTC
TRBD1 | NA | 16 | TRBJ2-2 | TRBV6-2/TRBV6-3 | CASSYGQGSNTGELFF | TGTGCCAGCAGTTACGGACAGGGATCGAACACCGGGGAGCTGTTTTTT
NA | NA | 17 | TRBJ2-2 | TRBV19 | CASSKAVLPQVTGELFF | TGTGCCAGTAGTAAGGCCGTACTACCACAAGTCACCGGGGAGCTGTTTTTT
TRBD1 | NA | 15 | TRBJ2-7 | TRBV9 | CASSVSQGFKPEQYF | TGTGCCAGCAGCGTATCACAGGGGTTTAAGCCCGAGCAGTACTTC
NA | NA | 15 | TRBJ2-5 | TRBV6-6 | CASRRQAAPLETQYF | TGTGCCAGCAGGAGACAGGCGGCCCCTCTCGAGACCCAGTACTTC
NA | NA | 13 | TRBJ1-3 | TRBV12-3/TRBV12-4 | CASSFSSGNTIYF | TGTGCCAGCAGTTTCTCCTCTGGAAACACCATATATTTT
NA | NA | 14 | TRBJ2-7 | TRBV6-6 | CASSYNSYWNEQYF | TGTGCCAGCAGTTATAACAGTTACTGGAACGAGCAGTACTTC
NA | NA | 17 | TRBJ1-2 | TRBV18 | CASSPPVSGSPTHGYTF | TGTGCCAGCTCACCACCTGTTAGCGGTTCGCCCACTCATGGCTACACCTTC
NA | NA | 13 | TRBJ1-6 | TRBV5-4 | CASSLEALSPLHF | TGTGCCAGCAGCTTGGAAGCTCTCTCACCCCTCCACTTT
TRBD1 | NA | 14 | TRBJ1-2 | TRBV27 | CASSLDRGYYGYTF | TGTGCCAGCAGTCTAGACAGGGGGTACTATGGCTACACCTTC
NA | NA | 14 | TRBJ2-1 | TRBV18 | CASSPDSKYNEQFF | TGTGCCAGCTCACCAGACAGCAAATACAATGAGCAGTTCTTC
NA | few | 11 | TRBJ1-1 | TRBV15 | CATSRINQAFF | TGTGCCACCAGCAGAATAAATCAAGCTTTCTTT